Listed below are T cell receptor beta chains from one sample, sequenced in a study of OX40 agonist ivuxolimab in advanced cancers. Sequenced by immunoSEQ multiplex PCR; TCRdb stores in-frame clones only, minus some. Seen here are about 60,000 clones, approximately 91% observed once, and the top ten hold 6.9%. Material: CD4+ or CD8+ T cells sorted from blood, obtained in a trial of the OX40 agonist ivuxolimab. The receptors here all came from an adult with an advanced solid tumor such as melanoma, head and neck, liver or kidney cancer. Each CDR3 is given with its conserved first and last residue. The D gene is left open where the match is weak. A clone size is listed for some rows: how often the clone was seen (once, few, many), or a class if it is expanded.

>-|-|TRBJ2-3|16|TRBV15
TGTGCCACCAGCAGAGAGTGGTCTAGCGGCACAGATACGCAGTATTTT
CATSREWSSGTDTQYF
>-|-|TRBJ2-2|16|TRBV6-5
TGTGCCAGCAGTTACGCGGTGAGGGGTGGGACCGGGGAGCTGTTTTTT
CASSYAVRGGTGELFF
>-|-|TRBJ2-7|11|TRBV27
TGTGCCAGCAGTAGGGGGTACGAGCAGTACTTC
CASSRGYEQYF
>-|-|TRBJ2-2|16|TRBV9
TGTGCCAGCAGCGTATTCCCGGTTTCGAACACCGGGGAGCTGTTTTTT
CASSVFPVSNTGELFF
>-|TRBD2|TRBJ2-1|14|TRBV28
TGTGCCAGCAGTTTTGCGGGAGCCCAAAATGAGCAGTTCTTC
CASSFAGAQNEQFF
>medium-sized|-|TRBJ2-7|17|TRBV28
TGTGCCAGCAGTTTCTCCTTAGCCGGGACCGCTACCTACGAGCAGTACTTC
CASSFSLAGTATYEQYF
>-|TRBD2|TRBJ2-1|15|TRBV6-4
TGTGCCAGCAGCGCAGCGGGGGGGATCTACAATGAGCAGTTCTTC
CASSAAGGIYNEQFF
>-|TRBD1|TRBJ2-7|14|TRBV6-5
TGTGCCAGCAGGAGGACAGGGACGATATACGAGCAGTACTTC
CASRRTGTIYEQYF
>-|TRBD1|TRBJ2-3|13|TRBV11-2
TGTGCCAGCAGCTTGGACAGGGAGGATACGCAGTATTTT
CASSLDREDTQYF
>-|-|TRBJ1-3|13|TRBV11-2
TGTGCCAGCACCCTCGGGGCTGGAAACACCATATATTTT
CASTLGAGNTIYF
>-|TRBD1|TRBJ2-2|15|TRBV15
TGTGCCACCAGCAGAGGGGACAGAAACACCGGGGAGCTGTTTTTT
CATSRGDRNTGELFF
>few|TRBD1|TRBJ1-1|13|TRBV18
TGTGCCAGCTCACCACAAGACAGGGGGGAAGCTTTCTTT
CASSPQDRGEAFF
>-|-|TRBJ2-3|16|TRBV11-1
TGTGCCAGCAGCTTAGTATGGGATCTCGGCGCGAATACGCAGTATTTT
CASSLVWDLGANTQYF
>-|TRBD1|TRBJ1-1|14|TRBV5-1
TGCGCCAGCAGCTTGAACGGGCAGGGGGATGAAGCTTTCTTT
CASSLNGQGDEAFF
>-|-|TRBJ1-2|15|TRBV6-1
TGTGCCAGCCGCTACGGGACATCGCCTAACTATGGCTACACCTTC
CASRYGTSPNYGYTF
>-|-|TRBJ1-4|16|TRBV9
TGTGCCAGCAGCGGAGCCACTGGACAGCTCGGGGAAAAACTGTTTTTT
CASSGATGQLGEKLFF
>-|TRBD1|TRBJ1-4|14|TRBV5-1
TGCGCCAGCAGCTTGCAACAGGGGAAGGAAAAACTGTTTTTT
CASSLQQGKEKLFF
>few|TRBD2|TRBJ2-3|14|TRBV11-3
TGTGCCAGCAGCAGCGGGACTAGCACAGATACGCAGTATTTT
CASSSGTSTDTQYF
>few|-|TRBJ2-2|15|TRBV19
TGTGCCAGTAGTAATAAGGTATCAAACACCGGGGAGCTGTTTTTT
CASSNKVSNTGELFF
>-|TRBD1|TRBJ2-2|14|TRBV5-1
TGCGCCAGCAGCCAGCGGACAGGAACCGGGGAGCTGTTTTTT
CASSQRTGTGELFF
>-|TRBD1|TRBJ1-4|14|TRBV28
TGTGCCAGCAGTATGACAGGGGGTAATGAAAAACTGTTTTTT
CASSMTGGNEKLFF
>-|-|TRBJ2-6|18|TRBV28
TGTGCCAGCAGTTTTACTCCAGGGGCCGGCTCTGGGGCCAACGTCCTGACTTTC
CASSFTPGAGSGANVLTF
>-|TRBD1|TRBJ1-2|15|TRBV29-1
TGCAGCGTCTTCCTTGGGACAGGGAGCGGCTATGGCTACACCTTC
CSVFLGTGSGYGYTF
>-|-|TRBJ2-2|14|TRBV19
TGTGCCAGTATTCCTGCCGGGTCCACCGGGGAGCTGTTTTTT
CASIPAGSTGELFF
>-|-|TRBJ1-1|12|TRBV4-1
TGCGCCAGCAGCCAACCTCCGGGTGAAGCTTTCTTT
CASSQPPGEAFF
>-|-|TRBJ2-2|14|TRBV7-9
TGTGCCAGCAGCCCTAACTCCTACACCGGGGAGCTGTTTTTT
CASSPNSYTGELFF
>-|-|TRBJ2-1|14|TRBV25-1
TGTGCCAGCAGGAAGGGGGGGGGCTACAATGAGCAGTTCTTC
CASRKGGGYNEQFF
>-|-|TRBJ2-1|13|TRBV2
TGTGCCAGCAGTGAGTTCGCAGGAGGTGAGCAGTTCTTC
CASSEFAGGEQFF
>-|-|TRBJ1-2|13|TRBV5-4
TGTGCCAGCAGCAACATCCTGGGCTATGGCTACACCTTC
CASSNILGYGYTF
>-|TRBD2|TRBJ2-7|16|TRBV7-9
TGTGCCAGCAGCTTCCCCGCTAGCGGGATGAGCCTCGAGCAGTACTTC
CASSFPASGMSLEQYF
>-|TRBD1|TRBJ2-3|15|TRBV9
TGTGCCAGCAGCAGGGACAGGGGGTACACAGATACGCAGTATTTT
CASSRDRGYTDTQYF
>-|-|TRBJ2-2|17|TRBV28
TGTGCCAGCAGCCTCGACAGGCGCCGACCGAACACCGGGGAGCTGTTTTTT
CASSLDRRRPNTGELFF
>-|TRBD1|TRBJ2-2|13|TRBV7-3
TGTGCCAGGGGGACAGGGGTCGCCGGGGAGCTGTTTTTT
CARGTGVAGELFF
>-|-|TRBJ2-3|14|TRBV6-5
TGTGCCAGCAGCCTTAGCAGTTTTGCAGATACGCAGTATTTT
CASSLSSFADTQYF
>-|TRBD1|TRBJ1-5|12|TRBV6-5
TGTGCCAGCAGCCAGGGGGACCAGCCCCAGCATTTT
CASSQGDQPQHF
>-|-|TRBJ2-7|14|TRBV5-1
TGCGCCAGCAGCTTGGAAGCTAGTACCTACGAGCAGTACTTC
CASSLEASTYEQYF
>-|TRBD2|TRBJ2-7|12|TRBV29-1
TGCAGCGGCGGTAGCGGGAAGAACGAGCAGTACTTC
CSGGSGKNEQYF
>-|-|TRBJ1-2|14|TRBV14
TGTGCCAGCAGCCAAGTCGGAGGGAACTATGGCTACACCTTC
CASSQVGGNYGYTF
>-|-|TRBJ2-7|14|TRBV11-2
TGTGCCAGCAGCTTGAGCCACAGGAACTACGAGCAGTACTTC
CASSLSHRNYEQYF
>-|TRBD2|TRBJ2-2|18|TRBV5-4
TGTGCCAGCAGCCAATCCCGGCCGCTAGCGGGAGATACCGGGGAGCTGTTTTTT
CASSQSRPLAGDTGELFF
>-|TRBD1|TRBJ2-7|16|TRBV13
TGTGCCAGCAGCCCGTCACAGGGGGTTTCCCGCTACGAGCAGTACTTC
CASSPSQGVSRYEQYF
>-|-|TRBJ1-5|16|TRBV7-2
TGTGCCAGCAGCCCCAAGGGACCGTTGGGCAATCAGCCCCAGCATTTT
CASSPKGPLGNQPQHF
>-|-|TRBJ2-7|11|TRBV6-5
TGTGCCAGCAGTAAGAATAACGAGCAGTACTTC
CASSKNNEQYF
>-|-|TRBJ1-1|16|TRBV11-2
TGTGCCAGCAGCTTAGTGGCCATCACTATGAACACTGAAGCTTTCTTT
CASSLVAITMNTEAFF
>-|TRBD2|TRBJ2-1|16|TRBV7-3
TGTGCCAGCAGCCCCGGACTAGCGGGAGGGCCGGGTGAGCAGTTCTTC
CASSPGLAGGPGEQFF
>-|-|TRBJ2-1|16|TRBV4-2
TGTGCCAGCAGCCAAGGTGCTTGGAGCTCCTACAATGAGCAGTTCTTC
CASSQGAWSSYNEQFF
>-|-|TRBJ2-2|13|TRBV30
TGTGCCTCGTCCGGCAGGGCCCCCGGGGAGCTGTTTTTT
CASSGRAPGELFF
>-|-|TRBJ1-3|15|TRBV5-1
TGCGCCAGCAGCTTGACCGCTAGCTCTGGAAACACCATATATTTT
CASSLTASSGNTIYF
>-|TRBD1|TRBJ2-1|17|TRBV10-3
TGTGCCATCAGTGAGCCCGAGACAGGGGGCGGTTACAATGAGCAGTTCTTC
CAISEPETGGGYNEQFF
>-|-|TRBJ2-5|13|TRBV13
TGTGCCAGCGGGTTCGACGGGAGCAAGACCCAGTACTTC
CASGFDGSKTQYF
>-|-|TRBJ2-7|15|TRBV6-1
TGTGCCAGCAGTGAAGATCCCCGAAGGGAAAACGAGCAGTACTTC
CASSEDPRRENEQYF
>-|-|TRBJ1-1|15|TRBV28
TGTGCCAGCAGGTGGGGAGGGGGACAGAACACTGAAGCTTTCTTT
CASRWGGGQNTEAFF
>once|-|TRBJ2-6|15|TRBV10-3
TGTGCCATCAGATTGAAGGATGCGGGGGCCAACGTCCTGACTTTC
CAIRLKDAGANVLTF